This T cell receptor beta chain was documented in a study of Graves' ophthalmopathy and Graves' hyperthyroidism. Transcripts of RNA were the source for amplifying TCR beta CDR3 regions. Second-round multiplex PCR came after a first-round RT-PCR that employed HTBI primers. One entry per CDR3 protein, called by TCRdb with MiXCR from the multiplex PCR reads. The data hold 600,000 to 950,000 distinct CDR3 sequences, with roughly 40% observed a single time. A 10 ml volume of fresh peripheral blood provided the PBMCs. This clonotype showed up many times. Germline-derived CDR1 and CDR2 are SQVTM and ANQGSEA. Trimming cost V 4 bases and J 1 base, with 13 bases left between them. The CDR3 runs to 14 residues.

The chain carries TRBV29-1 and TRBJ1-1, with TRBD1 as a possible D gene (5 bases). The sequenced sample was peripheral blood. This clonotype was sampled from an adult man with Graves' ophthalmopathy. CDR3: CSVVGEAGNTEAFF. CDR3 DNA: TGCAGCGTTGTGGGGGAGGCGGGGAACACTGAAGCTTTCTTT.